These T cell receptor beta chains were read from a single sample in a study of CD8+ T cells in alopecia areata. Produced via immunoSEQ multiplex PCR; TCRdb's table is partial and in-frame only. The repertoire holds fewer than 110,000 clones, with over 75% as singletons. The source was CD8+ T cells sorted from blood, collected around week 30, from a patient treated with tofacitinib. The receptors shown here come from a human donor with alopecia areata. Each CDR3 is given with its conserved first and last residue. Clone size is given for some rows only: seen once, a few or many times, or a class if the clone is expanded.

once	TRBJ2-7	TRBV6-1	CASSESSGPTYEQYF
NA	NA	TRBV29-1	CSAGELYEQYF
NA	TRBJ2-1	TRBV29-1	CSVEDRGLDNEQFF
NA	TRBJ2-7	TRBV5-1	CASSLGAGAIDPYEQYF
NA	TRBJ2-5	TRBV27	CASRDFYADQETQYF
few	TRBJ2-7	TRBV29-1	CSVELRVDRAYEQYF
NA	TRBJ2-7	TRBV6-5	CASSYVKGDLNYEQYF
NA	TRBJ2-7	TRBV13	CASSLGIDYEQYF
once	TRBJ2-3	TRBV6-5	CASSRLAGARDTQYF
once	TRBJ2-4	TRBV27	CASSLWSGDKNIQYF
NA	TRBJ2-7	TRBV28	CASSSWTGEVYEQYF
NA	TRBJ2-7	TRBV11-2	CASSLVTSGGLYEQYF
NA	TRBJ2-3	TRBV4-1	CASSQGTGGTDTQYF
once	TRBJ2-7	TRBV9	CASSVSGGTPSYEQYF
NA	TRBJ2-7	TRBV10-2	CASSDKHYEQYF
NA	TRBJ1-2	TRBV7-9	CASSLVSRGYYGYTF
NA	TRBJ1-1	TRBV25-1	CASTPTGALNTEAFF
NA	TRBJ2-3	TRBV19	CASSSLRGGTDTQYF
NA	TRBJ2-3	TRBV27	CASSLSQGFDTQYF
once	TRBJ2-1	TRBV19	CASSTLGGSSYNEQFF
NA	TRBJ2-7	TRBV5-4	CASSLELAGVSSYEQYF
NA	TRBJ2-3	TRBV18	CASEGPRTGATDTQYF
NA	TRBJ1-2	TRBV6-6	CASSQTPTDGYTF
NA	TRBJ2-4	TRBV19	CASSIWGANKNIQYF
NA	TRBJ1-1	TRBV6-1	CASSDRLSNTEAFF
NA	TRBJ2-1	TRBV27	CASSTPRGDEQFF
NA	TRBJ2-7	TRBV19	CASSIGFANYEQYF
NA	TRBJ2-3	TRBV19	CASSIVGGGSDTQYF
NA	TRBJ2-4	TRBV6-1	CASSDGSLLAKNIQYF
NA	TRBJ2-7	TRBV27	CASSLGQGPYEQYF
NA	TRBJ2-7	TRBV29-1	CSVRTGAGYEQYF
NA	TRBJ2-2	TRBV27	CASSVFSERAGELFF
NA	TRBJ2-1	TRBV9	CASSPRPSGGVDEQFF
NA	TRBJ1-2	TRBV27	CASSLGGPGGYTF
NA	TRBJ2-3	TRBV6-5	CASSPGLAGTDTQYF
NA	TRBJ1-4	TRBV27	CASSSQGPNEKLFF
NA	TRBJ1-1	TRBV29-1	CSVEGDTEAFF
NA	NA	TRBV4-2	CASSQDAGALQYEQYF
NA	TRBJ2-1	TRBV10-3	CAISEPWTSGRTYNEQFF
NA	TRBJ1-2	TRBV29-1	CSVEDPGRETHGYTF
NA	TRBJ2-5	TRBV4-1	CASSLSAYGLAGDETQYF
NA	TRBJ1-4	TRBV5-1	CASSLGLPTNEKLFF
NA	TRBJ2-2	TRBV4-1	CASSPRQNTGELFF
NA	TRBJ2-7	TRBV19	CASSIEVTAYEQYF
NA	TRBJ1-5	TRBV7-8	CASSRHVDYGNQPQHF
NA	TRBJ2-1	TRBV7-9	CASSLVAGIHNEQFF